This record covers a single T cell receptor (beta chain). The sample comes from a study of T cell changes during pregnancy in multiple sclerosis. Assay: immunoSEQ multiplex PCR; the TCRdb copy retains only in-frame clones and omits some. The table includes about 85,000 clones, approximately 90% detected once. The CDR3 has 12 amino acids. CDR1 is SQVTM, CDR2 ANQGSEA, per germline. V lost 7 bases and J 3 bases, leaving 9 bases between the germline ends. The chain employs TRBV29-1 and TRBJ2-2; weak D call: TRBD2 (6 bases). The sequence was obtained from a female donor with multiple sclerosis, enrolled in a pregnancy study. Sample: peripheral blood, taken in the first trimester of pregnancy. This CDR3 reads CSARGYTGELFF. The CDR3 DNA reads TGCAGCGCCCGGGGGTACACCGGGGAGCTGTTTTTT.